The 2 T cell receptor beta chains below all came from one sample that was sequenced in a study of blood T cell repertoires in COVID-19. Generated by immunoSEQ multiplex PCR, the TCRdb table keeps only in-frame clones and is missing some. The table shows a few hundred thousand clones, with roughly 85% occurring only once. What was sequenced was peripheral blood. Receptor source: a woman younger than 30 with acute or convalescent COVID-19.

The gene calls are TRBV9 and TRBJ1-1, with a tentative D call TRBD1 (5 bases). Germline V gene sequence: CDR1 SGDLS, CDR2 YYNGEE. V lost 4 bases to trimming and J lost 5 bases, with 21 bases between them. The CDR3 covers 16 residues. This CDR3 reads CASSLPQSDKGTEAFF. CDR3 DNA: TGTGCCAGCAGCCTACCCCAATCTGACAAGGGGACTGAAGCTTTCTTT.

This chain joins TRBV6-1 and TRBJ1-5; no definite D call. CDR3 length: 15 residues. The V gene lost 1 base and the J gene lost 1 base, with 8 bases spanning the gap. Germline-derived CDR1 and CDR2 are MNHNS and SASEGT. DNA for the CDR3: TGTGCCAGCAGTGAAGGAGGAATAAGCAATCAGCCCCAGCATTTT. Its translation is CASSEGGISNQPQHF.